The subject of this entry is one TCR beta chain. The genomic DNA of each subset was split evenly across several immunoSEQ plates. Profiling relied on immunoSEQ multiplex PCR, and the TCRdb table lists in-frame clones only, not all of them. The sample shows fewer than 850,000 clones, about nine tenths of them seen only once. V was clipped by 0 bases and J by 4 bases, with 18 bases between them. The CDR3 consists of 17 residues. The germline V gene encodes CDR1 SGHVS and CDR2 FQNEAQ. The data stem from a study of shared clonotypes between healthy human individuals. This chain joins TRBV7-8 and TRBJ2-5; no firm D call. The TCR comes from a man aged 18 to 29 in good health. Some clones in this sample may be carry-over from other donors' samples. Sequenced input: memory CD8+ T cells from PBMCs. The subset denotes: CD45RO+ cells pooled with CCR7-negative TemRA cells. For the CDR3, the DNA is TGTGCCAGCAGCTTAGCCCCGGAGCACACGTACTTAGAGACCCAGTACTTC. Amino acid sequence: CASSLAPEHTYLETQYF.